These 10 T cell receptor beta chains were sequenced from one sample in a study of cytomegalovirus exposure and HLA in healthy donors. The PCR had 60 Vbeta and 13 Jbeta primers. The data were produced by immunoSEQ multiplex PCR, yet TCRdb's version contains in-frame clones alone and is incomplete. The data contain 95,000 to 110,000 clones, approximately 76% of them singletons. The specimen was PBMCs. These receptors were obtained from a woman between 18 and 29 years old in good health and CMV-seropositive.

CDR3 nucleotides: TGTGCCAGCAGTTTAGCGCAGGAAAATGGCTACGAGCAGTACTTC. Translated: CASSLAQENGYEQYF. The chain employs TRBV27 and TRBJ2-7, with D hard to call. The ends were cut back, 2 bases at V and 3 bases at J, with 14 bases in the middle. This CDR3 is built from 15 residues. Looked up from germline, CDR1 is MNHEY and CDR2 is SMNVEV (reference sequence).

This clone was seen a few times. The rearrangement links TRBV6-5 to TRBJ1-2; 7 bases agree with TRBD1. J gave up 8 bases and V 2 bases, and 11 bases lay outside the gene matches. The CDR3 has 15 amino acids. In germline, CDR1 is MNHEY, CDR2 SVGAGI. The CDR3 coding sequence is TGTGCCAGCAGTTACGATGGGACCGACAGGGACGGCTACACCTTC. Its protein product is CASSYDGTDRDGYTF.

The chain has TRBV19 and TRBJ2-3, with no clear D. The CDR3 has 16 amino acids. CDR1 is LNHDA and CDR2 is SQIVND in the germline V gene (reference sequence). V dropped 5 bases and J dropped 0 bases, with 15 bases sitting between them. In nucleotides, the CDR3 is TGTGCCAGTAGTCCCGTCGGGTCCCTGAGCACAGATACGCAGTATTTT. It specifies CASSPVGSLSTDTQYF.

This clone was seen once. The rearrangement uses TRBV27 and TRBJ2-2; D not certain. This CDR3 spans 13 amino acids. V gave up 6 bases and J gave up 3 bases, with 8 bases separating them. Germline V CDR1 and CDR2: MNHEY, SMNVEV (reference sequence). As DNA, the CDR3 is TGTGCCAGCAGCGCTTCGGACACCGGGGAGCTGTTTTTT. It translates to CASSASDTGELFF.

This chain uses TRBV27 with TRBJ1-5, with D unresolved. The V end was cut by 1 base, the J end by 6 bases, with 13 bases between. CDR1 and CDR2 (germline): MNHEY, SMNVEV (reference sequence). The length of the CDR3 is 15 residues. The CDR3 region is CASSLLPGQTQPQHF. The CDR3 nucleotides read TGTGCCAGCAGTTTATTGCCGGGTCAGACTCAGCCCCAGCATTTT.

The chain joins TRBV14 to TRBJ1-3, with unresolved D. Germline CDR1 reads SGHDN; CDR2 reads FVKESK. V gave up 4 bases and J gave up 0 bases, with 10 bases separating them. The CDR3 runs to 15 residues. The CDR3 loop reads CASSPLGVSGNTIYF. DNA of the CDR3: TGTGCCAGCAGCCCCCTGGGAGTCTCTGGAAACACCATATATTTT.

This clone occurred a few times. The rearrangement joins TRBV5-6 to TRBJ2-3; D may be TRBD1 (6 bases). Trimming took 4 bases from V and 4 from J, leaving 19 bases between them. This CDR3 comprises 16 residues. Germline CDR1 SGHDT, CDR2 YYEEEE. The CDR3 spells CASSTRDRLWPDTQYF. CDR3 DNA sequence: TGTGCCAGCAGCACCCGAGACAGGTTGTGGCCAGATACGCAGTATTTT.

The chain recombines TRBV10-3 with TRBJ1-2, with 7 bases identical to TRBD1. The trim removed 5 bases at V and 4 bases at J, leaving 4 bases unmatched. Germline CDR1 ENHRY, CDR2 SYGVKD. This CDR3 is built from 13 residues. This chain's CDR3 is CAISSEGAYGYTF. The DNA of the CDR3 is TGTGCCATCAGTTCTGAGGGGGCCTATGGCTACACCTTC.

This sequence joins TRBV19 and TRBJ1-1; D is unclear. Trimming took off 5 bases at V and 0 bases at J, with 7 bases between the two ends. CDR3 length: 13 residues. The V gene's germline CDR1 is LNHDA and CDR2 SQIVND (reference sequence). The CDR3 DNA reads TGTGCCAGTAGTGACATATTGAACACTGAAGCTTTCTTT. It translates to CASSDILNTEAFF.

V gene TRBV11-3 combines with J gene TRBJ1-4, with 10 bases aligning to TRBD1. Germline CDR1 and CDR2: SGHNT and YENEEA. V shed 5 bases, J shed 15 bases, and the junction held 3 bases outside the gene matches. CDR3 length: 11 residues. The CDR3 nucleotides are TGTGCCAGCAGCCCGGGACAGGGGTTGTTTTTT. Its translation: CASSPGQGLFF.